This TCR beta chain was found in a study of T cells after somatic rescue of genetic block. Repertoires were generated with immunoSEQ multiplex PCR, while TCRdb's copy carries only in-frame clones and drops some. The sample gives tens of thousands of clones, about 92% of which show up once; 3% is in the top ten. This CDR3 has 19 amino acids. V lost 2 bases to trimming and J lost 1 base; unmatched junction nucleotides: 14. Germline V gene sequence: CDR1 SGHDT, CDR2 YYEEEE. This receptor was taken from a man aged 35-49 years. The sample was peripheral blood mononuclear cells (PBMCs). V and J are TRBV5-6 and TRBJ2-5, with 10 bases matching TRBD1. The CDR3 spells CASSFLDPGQGLGQETQYF. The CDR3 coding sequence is TGTGCCAGCAGCTTCCTCGACCCGGGACAGGGGTTAGGCCAAGAGACCCAGTACTTC.